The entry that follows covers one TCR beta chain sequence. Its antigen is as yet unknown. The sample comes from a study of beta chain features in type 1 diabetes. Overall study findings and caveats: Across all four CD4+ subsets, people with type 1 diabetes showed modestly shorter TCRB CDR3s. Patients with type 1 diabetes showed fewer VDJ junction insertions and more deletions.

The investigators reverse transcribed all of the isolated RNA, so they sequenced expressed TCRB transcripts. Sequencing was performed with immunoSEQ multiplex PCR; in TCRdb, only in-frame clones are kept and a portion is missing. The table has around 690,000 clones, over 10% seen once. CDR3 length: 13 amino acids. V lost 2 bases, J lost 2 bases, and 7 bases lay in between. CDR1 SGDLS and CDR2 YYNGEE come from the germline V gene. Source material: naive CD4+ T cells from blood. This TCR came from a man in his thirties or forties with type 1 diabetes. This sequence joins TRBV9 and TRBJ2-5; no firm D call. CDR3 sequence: CASSVQLQETQYF. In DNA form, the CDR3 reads TGTGCCAGCAGCGTGCAACTACAAGAGACCCAGTACTTC.